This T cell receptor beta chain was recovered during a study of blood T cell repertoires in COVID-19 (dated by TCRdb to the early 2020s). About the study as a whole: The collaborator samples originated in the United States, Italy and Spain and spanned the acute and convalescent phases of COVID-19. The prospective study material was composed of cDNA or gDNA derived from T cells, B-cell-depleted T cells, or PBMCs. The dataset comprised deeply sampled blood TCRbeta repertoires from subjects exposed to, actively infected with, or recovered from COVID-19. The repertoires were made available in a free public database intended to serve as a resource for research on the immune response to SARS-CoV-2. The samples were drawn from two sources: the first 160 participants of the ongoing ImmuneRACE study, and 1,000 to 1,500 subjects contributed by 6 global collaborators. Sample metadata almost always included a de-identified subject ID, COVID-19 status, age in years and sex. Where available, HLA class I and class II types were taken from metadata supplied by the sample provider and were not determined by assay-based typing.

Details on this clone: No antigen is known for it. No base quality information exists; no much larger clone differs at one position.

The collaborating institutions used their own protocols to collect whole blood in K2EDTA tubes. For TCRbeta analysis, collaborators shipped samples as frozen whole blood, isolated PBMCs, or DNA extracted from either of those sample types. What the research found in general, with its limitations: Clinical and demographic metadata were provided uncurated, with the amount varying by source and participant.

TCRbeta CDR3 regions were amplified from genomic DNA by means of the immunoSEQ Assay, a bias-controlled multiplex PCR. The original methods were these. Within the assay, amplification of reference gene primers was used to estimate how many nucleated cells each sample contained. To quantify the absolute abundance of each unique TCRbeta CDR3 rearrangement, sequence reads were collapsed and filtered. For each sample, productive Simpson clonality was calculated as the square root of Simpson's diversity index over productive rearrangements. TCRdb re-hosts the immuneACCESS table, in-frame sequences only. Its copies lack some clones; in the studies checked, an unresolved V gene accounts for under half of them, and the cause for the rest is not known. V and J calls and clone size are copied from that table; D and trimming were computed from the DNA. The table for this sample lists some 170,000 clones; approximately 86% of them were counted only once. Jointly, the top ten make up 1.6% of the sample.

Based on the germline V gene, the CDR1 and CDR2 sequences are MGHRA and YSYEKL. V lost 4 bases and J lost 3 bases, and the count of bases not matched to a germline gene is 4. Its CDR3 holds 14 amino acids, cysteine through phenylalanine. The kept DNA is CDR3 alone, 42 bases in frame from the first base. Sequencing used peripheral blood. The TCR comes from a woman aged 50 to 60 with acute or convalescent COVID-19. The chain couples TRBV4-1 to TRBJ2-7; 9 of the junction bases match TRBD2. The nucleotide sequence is TGCGCCAGCAGCCCATGGACTAGCGACTACGAGCAGTACTTC. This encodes CASSPWTSDYEQYF.